The 24 T cell receptor beta chains below come from one sample, sequenced in a study of T cell repertoires in cytomegalovirus infection. One entry per CDR3 protein, called by TCRdb with MiXCR from the reads. The sample lists hundreds of thousands of distinct CDR3 sequences, roughly 26% occurring once. The sample consisted of CD8+ T cells from PBMCs. Source of these receptors: a human donor in good health (CMV status not recorded). Some clones in this sample may be carry-over from other donors' samples.

The genes are TRBV12-3 or TRBV12-4 and TRBJ2-5; TRBD2 might be the D (6 bases). The CDR3 totals 15 residues. The V gene lost 6 bases and the J gene lost 5 bases, with 19 bases spanning the gap. Written as DNA, the CDR3 is TGTGCCAGCAGCTCCAACACCGACAGCGGGGAGACCCAGTACTTC. Its protein is CASSSNTDSGETQYF.

This clonotype was seen a few times. This sequence joins TRBV7-4 and TRBJ2-2; 8 nucleotides match TRBD2. The CDR3 spans 15 residues. Germline V gives CDR1 SGHVT, CDR2 SQSDAQ. J gave up 2 bases and V 8 bases, and 7 bases lay outside the gene matches. Here the CDR3 reads CASGPGGGNTGELFF. The DNA of the CDR3 is TGTGCCAGCGGACCCGGGGGGGGCAACACCGGGGAGCTGTTTTTT. Full variable domain (outside the CDR3, taken from reference TRBV7-4 and TRBJ2-2): GAGVSQSPRYKVAKRGRDVALRCDSISGHVTLYWYRQTLGQGSEVLTYSQSDAQRDKSGRPSGRFSAERPERSVSTLKIQRTEQGDSAVYLCASGPGGGNTGELFFGEGSRLTVL.

The chain uses TRBV2 and TRBJ2-2; TRBD2 matches 9 bases. Germline CDR1 SNHLY, CDR2 FYNNEI. CDR3 length equals 17 residues. V lost 0 bases, J lost 5 bases, and 7 bases stayed unmatched. The chain's CDR3 is CASSEASGGGGTGELFF. The CDR3 nucleotides are TGTGCCAGCAGTGAAGCTAGCGGCGGGGGGGGAACCGGGGAGCTGTTTTTT.

This clonotype has ten or more counts. The CDR3 sequence is CASSSHITGGPDYEQYF. CDR3 in DNA: TGTGCCAGCAGCTCCCATATAACTGGGGGGCCCGACTACGAGCAGTACTTC. J is TRBJ2-7 and V is TRBV7-2; D may match TRBD1 or TRBD2 (6 bases each). Germline-derived CDR1 and CDR2 are SGHTA and FQGNSA. Trimming removed 4 bases at V and 3 bases at J, with 22 bases between. The CDR3 runs 17 residues.

Remarks on this clonotype: Being one base from a much bigger clone, this may be a read error. The rearrangement links TRBV7-8 to TRBJ2-1; D is perhaps TRBD1 or TRBD2 (5 bases each). This CDR3 region has 17 residues. Germline-derived CDR1 and CDR2 are SGHVS and FQNEAQ. The ends were cut back, 6 bases at V and 12 bases at J, with 30 bases in the middle. The chain's CDR3 is CASRQGAFTPTMSGQFF. The CDR3 DNA reads as TGTGCCAGCAGACAAGGGGCTTTTACACCTACAATGAGCGGGCAGTTCTTC. Combining the CDR3 with reference TRBV7-8 and TRBJ2-1 gives the whole variable domain GAGVSQSPRYKVAKRGQDVALRCDPISGHVSLFWYQQALGQGPEFLTYFQNEAQLDKSGLPSDRFFAERPEGSVSTLKIQRTQQEDSAVYLCASRQGAFTPTMSGQFFGPGTRLTVL.

As regards this clonotype: A much larger clone lies a single base off, so this may be a read error. The chain combines TRBV7-2 with TRBJ2-1; TRBD2 is a possible D gene (6 bases). The CDR3 is 16 amino acids. CDR1 is SGHTA and CDR2 is FQGNSA in the germline V gene. In DNA, the CDR3 is TGTGCCAACAGCTTATCCGGCGGGGCGCCAAACAGTGAGCAGTTCTTC. Residues: CANSLSGGAPNSEQFF.

In the case of this clonotype: This may come from a read error, since a much larger clone is one base off. The chain links TRBV7-2 to TRBJ2-7; 10 nucleotides align to TRBD1. The CDR3 runs to 15 residues. Germline loops: CDR1 SGHTA, CDR2 FQGNSA. Unmatched junction bases numbered 8, after V lost 3 bases and J lost 6 bases. CDR3 DNA: TGTACCAGCAGCTTCCCCGGGACAGGGGTCTTCGAGCAGTACTTC. It codes for CTSSFPGTGVFEQYF.

To note about this clonotype: An end of the junction does not agree with germline; a read error may underlie this. The rearrangement joins TRBV7-2 to TRBJ2-3; D call uncertain. In germline, CDR1 is SGHTA, CDR2 FQGNSA. This CDR3 is built from 11 residues. CDR3 region: CVSRTTDTQYF. The CDR3 DNA sequence: TGTGTCAGCCGGACCACAGATACGCAGTATTTT.

V and J are TRBV4-1 and TRBJ1-2, with 10 bases aligning to TRBD1. The J segment lost 7 bases and the V segment lost 2 bases, leaving 4 bases of the junction unmatched. Germline lookup yields CDR1 MGHRA and CDR2 YSYEKL. This CDR3 has 14 amino acids. Here the CDR3 reads CASSQPGTGVGYTF. The CDR3 bases are TGCGCCAGCAGCCAACCTGGGACAGGGGTTGGCTACACCTTC.

This clonotype was counted at least ten times. The chain joins TRBV28 to TRBJ2-7, with TRBD1 as a possible D gene (6 bases). The germline V gene has CDR1 MDHEN and CDR2 SYDVKM. V was cut by 6 bases and J by 3 bases, with 15 bases left in between. CDR3 length: 14 residues. CDR3 sequence reads: CASRTTDSYYEQYV. The DNA for the CDR3 is TGTGCCAGCAGAACGACGGACAGCTACTACGAGCAGTACGTC.

Many counts were recorded for this clonotype. The chain recombines TRBV7-6 with TRBJ2-2, with 8 bases matching TRBD2. Unmatched junction bases numbered 6, after V lost 4 bases and J lost 5 bases. CDR1 is SGHVS and CDR2 is FNYEAQ in the germline V gene. This CDR3 region has 15 residues. The CDR3 loop is CASSSPGLETGELFF. The CDR3 DNA follows: TGTGCCAGCAGCTCTCCGGGACTAGAGACCGGGGAGCTGTTTTTT.

With respect to this clonotype: A clone one base away is much larger, so this may be a read error. The rearrangement joins TRBV7-6 to TRBJ2-1, with D perhaps matching TRBD2 (7 bases). The germline V gene has CDR1 SGHVS and CDR2 FNYEAQ. Trimming cost V 4 bases and J 4 bases, with 20 bases left between them. The CDR3 consists of 17 residues. In DNA, the CDR3 is TGTGCCAGCAGCTCTAGTGGGGGGGGGCCGGATTACAATGAGCAGTTCTTC. Protein product: CASSSSGGGPDYNEQFF.

This clonotype was observed a few times. This rearrangement joins TRBV7-9 to TRBJ2-4, with unresolved D. Germline V CDR1 and CDR2: SEHNR, FQNEAQ (reference sequence). Trimming pared 5 bases from V and 1 base from J, leaving 21 bases between. The CDR3 loop spans 18 amino acids. As DNA, the CDR3 is TGTGCCAGCAGCCCGACCCAAGGGAAAAATCTGGCCAAAAACATTCAGTACTTC. It codes for CASSPTQGKNLAKNIQYF.

The V call is TRBV3-1, the J call TRBJ2-1; TRBD1 agrees at 8 bases. The V gene's germline CDR1 is LGHDT and CDR2 YNNKEL (reference sequence). The CDR3 spans 17 residues. Germline trimming cut 1 base from V and 4 bases from J; bases unmatched to any gene: 9. The CDR3 DNA reads TGTGCCAGCAGCCAAGTAAGGGGGGACAGGAGTTACAATGAGCAGTTCTTC. Its translation: CASSQVRGDRSYNEQFF.

About this clonotype itself: A clone one base away is much larger, so this may be a read error. J is TRBJ2-7 and V is TRBV7-2; D unresolved. The CDR3 covers 15 residues. Per the germline V gene, CDR1 is SGHTA and CDR2 is FQGNSA. CDR3 in DNA: TGTGCCAGCAGCTTAGTGTACGGGTTAATCTACGAGCAGCACGTC. Amino acid sequence: CASSLVYGLIYEQHV.

This clonotype was counted a few times. V gene TRBV6-5 combines with J gene TRBJ1-2; TRBD1 aligns across 10 bases. Per germline, CDR1 MNHEY and CDR2 SVGAGI. The CDR3 contains 15 residues. The junction had 8 bases not matched to a gene; V was cut back by 6 bases and J by 4 bases. The CDR3 spells CASSYGTGDSYGYTF. The CDR3 nucleotides read TGTGCCAGCAGCTATGGGACAGGGGATTCCTATGGCTACACCTTC.

This chain connects TRBV10-3 to TRBJ1-1, with a weak D call TRBD1 (6 bases). Germline V CDR1 and CDR2: ENHRY, SYGVKD. The CDR3 contains 13 residues. V was pared by 6 bases and J by 1 base, with 9 bases between. CDR3 loop: CAIRQGTNTEAFF. CDR3 bases: TGTGCCATCAGGCAGGGGACGAACACTGAAGCTTTCTTT.

The J gene is TRBJ1-5, the V gene TRBV2; TRBD1 might be the D (6 bases). The CDR3 spans 14 residues. V lost 7 bases to trimming and J lost 7 bases, with 17 bases between them. Germline V lookup: CDR1 SNHLY, CDR2 FYNNEI. The CDR3 protein is CASKGGGKRQPQHF. CDR3 coding DNA: TGTGCCAGCAAGGGGGGTGGAAAAAGACAGCCCCAGCATTTT.

This clonotype turned up a few times. The genes are TRBV4-3 and TRBJ1-2, with 8 positions matching TRBD1. Per germline, CDR1 LGHNA and CDR2 YSLEER. Germline trimming cut 0 bases from V and 7 bases from J; bases unmatched to any gene: 16. This CDR3 region has 18 residues. The CDR3 coding sequence is TGCGCCAGCAGCCAAGATCTGGAGGACAGGGAGGCTTTCAGTGGCTACACCTTC. Protein: CASSQDLEDREAFSGYTF.

Many counts were recorded for this clonotype. The V and J genes are TRBV7-2 and TRBJ1-1; D is unresolved. V gave up 1 base and J gave up 0 bases, with 12 bases separating them. Germline V gene data show CDR1 as SGHTA and CDR2 as FQGNSA. There are 16 residues in the CDR3. The CDR3, as DNA: TGTGCCAGCAGCTTAGATGGACGGTGGATGAACACTGAAGCTTTCTTT. It encodes CASSLDGRWMNTEAFF. The whole variable domain, remainder taken from reference TRBV7-2 and TRBJ1-1, is GAGVSQSPSNKVTEKGKDVELRCDPISGHTALYWYRQSLGQGLEFLIYFQGNSAPDKSGLPSDRFSAERTGGSVSTLTIQRTQQEDSAVYLCASSLDGRWMNTEAFFGQGTRLTVV.

V usage is TRBV5-6 and J usage is TRBJ2-1, with D perhaps being TRBD1 or TRBD2 (5 bases each). Trimming removed 0 bases from V and 15 bases from J, with 16 bases in between. The CDR3 spans 13 residues. The V gene's germline CDR1 is SGHDT and CDR2 YYEEEE. This CDR3 is CASSLGGAGWVFF. CDR3 DNA sequence: TGTGCCAGCAGCTTGGGAGGGGCGGGTTGGGTGTTCTTC.

The CDR3 region is CSVLDPEAFF. The CDR3, as DNA: TGCAGCGTTCTTGACCCTGAAGCTTTCTTT. The rearrangement joins TRBV29-1 to TRBJ1-1; no definite D call. This CDR3 has 10 amino acids. The ends were cut back, 5 bases at V and 6 bases at J, with 7 bases in the middle. The germline gives CDR1 SQVTM, CDR2 ANQGSEA.

This clonotype was detected a few times. The rearrangement joins TRBV27 to TRBJ1-1, with 7 bases matching TRBD1. Germline CDR1 MNHEY, CDR2 SMNVEV (reference sequence). The CDR3 totals 13 residues. V trimming: 4 bases; J trimming: 7 bases; junction bases outside the gene matches: 6. For the CDR3, the DNA is TGTGCCAGCAGTTGGCAGGGGGTAAGTGAAGCTTTCTTT. Amino acid sequence: CASSWQGVSEAFF.

This clonotype has a handful of counts. J is TRBJ1-2 and V is TRBV29-1; D is undetermined. From germline, CDR1 is SQVTM and CDR2 ANQGSEA. The germline V and J ends were trimmed by 7 bases and 8 bases, with 14 bases remaining between them. The CDR3 length is 11 residues. CDR3 bases: TGCAGCGCTCCAGCGGAGTTCGGCTACACCTTC. This gives the protein CSAPAEFGYTF.